This TCR beta chain was recorded in a study of radiation and T cells in renal cell carcinoma. Notes on the study in general: Baseline intratumoral clonotype presence is unknown without pretreatment biopsies. Top tumor clonotypes rose in blood 2 weeks post-radiation, then contracted.

Note on this clone: Antigen unknown.

Clones were read by immunoSEQ multiplex PCR, and TCRdb kept only the in-frame ones, dropping some. This sample yields around 180,000 clones, of which 88% are seen a single time; about 11% belongs to the top ten. This CDR3 is 15 amino acids long. Trimming removed 7 bases from V and 2 bases from J, with 15 bases in between. Per the germline V gene, CDR1 is SGHTA and CDR2 is FQGNSA. Time point denoted: blood 4 weeks post-SBRT, at nephrectomy. Treatment noted: 15 Gy SBRT to primary tumor, nephrectomy 4 weeks later. Serial blood draws occurred at baseline and 2 and 4 weeks post-SBRT. The chain couples TRBV7-2 to TRBJ1-5; a weak D match, TRBD1 (6 bases). The specimen was blood, collected from a patient whose treatment included radiotherapy and nephrectomy. This TCR was recovered from a woman aged 45-65 years with renal cell carcinoma. The CDR3 spells CASTVGGLGNQPQHF. The CDR3 nucleotides are TGTGCCAGCACCGTAGGGGGGCTGGGCAATCAGCCCCAGCATTTT.